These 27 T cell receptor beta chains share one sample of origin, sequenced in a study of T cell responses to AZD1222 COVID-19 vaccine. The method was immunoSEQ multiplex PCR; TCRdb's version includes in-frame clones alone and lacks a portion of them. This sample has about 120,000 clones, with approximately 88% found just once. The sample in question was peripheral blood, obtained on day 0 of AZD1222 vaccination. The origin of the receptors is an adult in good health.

DNA for the CDR3: TGTGCCAGCAAGCCCGACTTGGGAGACAATGAGCAGTTCTTC. Its translation: CASKPDLGDNEQFF. The chain joins TRBV6-4 to TRBJ2-1; D may be TRBD2 (5 bases). V was shortened by 7 bases and J by 5 bases, with 15 bases between the two germline ends. The CDR3 runs 14 residues. Germline V CDR1 and CDR2: MRHNA, SNTAGT.

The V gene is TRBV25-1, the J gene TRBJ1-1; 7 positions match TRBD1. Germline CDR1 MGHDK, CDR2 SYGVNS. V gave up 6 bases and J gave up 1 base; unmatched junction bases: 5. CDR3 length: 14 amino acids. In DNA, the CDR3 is TGTGCCAGCAGAACGACAGGGAAGAACACTGAAGCTTTCTTT. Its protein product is CASRTTGKNTEAFF.

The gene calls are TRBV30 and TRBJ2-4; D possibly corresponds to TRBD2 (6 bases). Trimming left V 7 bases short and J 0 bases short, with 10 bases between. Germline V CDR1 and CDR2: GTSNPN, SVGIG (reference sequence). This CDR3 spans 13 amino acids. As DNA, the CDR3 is TGTGCCTTGTCTAGCGCAGCCAAAAACATTCAGTACTTC. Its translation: CALSSAAKNIQYF.

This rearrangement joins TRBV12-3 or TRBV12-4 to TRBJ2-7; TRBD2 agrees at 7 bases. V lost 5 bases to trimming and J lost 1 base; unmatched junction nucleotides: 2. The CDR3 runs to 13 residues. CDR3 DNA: TGTGCCAGCAGTCCCGGGGGGTCCTACGAGCAGTACTTC. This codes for CASSPGGSYEQYF.

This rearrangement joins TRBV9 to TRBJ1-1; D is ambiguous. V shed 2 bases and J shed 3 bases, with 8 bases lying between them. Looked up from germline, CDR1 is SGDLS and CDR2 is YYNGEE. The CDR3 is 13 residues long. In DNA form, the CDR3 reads TGTGCCAGCAGCGTCGGGTGGTACACTGAAGCTTTCTTT. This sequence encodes CASSVGWYTEAFF.

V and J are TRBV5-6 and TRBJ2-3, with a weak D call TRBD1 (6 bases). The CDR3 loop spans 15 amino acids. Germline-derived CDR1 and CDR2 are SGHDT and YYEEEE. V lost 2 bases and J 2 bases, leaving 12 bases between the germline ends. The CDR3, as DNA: TGTGCCAGCAGCTTTCGAGCAGGGGTCACAGATACGCAGTATTTT. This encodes CASSFRAGVTDTQYF.

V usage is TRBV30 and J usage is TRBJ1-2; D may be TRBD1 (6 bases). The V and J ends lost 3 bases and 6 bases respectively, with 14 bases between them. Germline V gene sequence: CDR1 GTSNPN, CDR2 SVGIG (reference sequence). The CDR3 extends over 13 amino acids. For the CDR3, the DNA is TGTGCCTGGAGAGCCAGGGGAGGGGATGGCTACACCTTC. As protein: CAWRARGGDGYTF.

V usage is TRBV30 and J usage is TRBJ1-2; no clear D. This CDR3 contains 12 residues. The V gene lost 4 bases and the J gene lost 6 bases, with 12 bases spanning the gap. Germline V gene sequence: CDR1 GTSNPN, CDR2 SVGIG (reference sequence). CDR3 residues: CAWKVYDHGYTF. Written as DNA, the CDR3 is TGTGCCTGGAAGGTGTACGATCATGGCTACACCTTC.

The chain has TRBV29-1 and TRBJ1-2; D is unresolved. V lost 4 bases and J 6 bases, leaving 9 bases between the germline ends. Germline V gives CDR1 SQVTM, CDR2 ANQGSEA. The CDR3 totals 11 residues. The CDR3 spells CSVVRINGYTF. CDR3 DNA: TGCAGCGTTGTGAGGATTAATGGCTACACCTTC. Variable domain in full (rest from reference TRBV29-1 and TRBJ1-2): SAVISQKPSRDICQRGTSLTIQCQVDSQVTMMFWYRQQPGQSLTLIATANQGSEATYESGFVIDKFPISRPNLTFSTLTVSNMSPEDSSIYLCSVVRINGYTFGSGTRLTVV.

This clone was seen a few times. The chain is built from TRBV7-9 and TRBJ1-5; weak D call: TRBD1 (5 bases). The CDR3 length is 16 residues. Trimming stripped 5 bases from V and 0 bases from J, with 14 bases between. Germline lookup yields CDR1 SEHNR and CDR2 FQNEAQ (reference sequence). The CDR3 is CASSNEGPSSNQPQHF. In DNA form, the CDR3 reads TGTGCCAGCAGCAACGAGGGACCGAGTAGCAATCAGCCCCAGCATTTT.

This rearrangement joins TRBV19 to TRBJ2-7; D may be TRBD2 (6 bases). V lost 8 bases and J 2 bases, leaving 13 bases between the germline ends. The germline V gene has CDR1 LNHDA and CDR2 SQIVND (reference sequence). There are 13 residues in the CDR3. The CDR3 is CASSGGATYEQYF. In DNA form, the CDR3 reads TGTGCCAGTTCCGGAGGGGCTACCTACGAGCAGTACTTC.

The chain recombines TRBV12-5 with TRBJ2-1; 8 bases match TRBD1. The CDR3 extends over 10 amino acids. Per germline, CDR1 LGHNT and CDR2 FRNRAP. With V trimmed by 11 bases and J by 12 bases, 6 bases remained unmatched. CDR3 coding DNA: TGTGCTGGCTCCGGGACAGGGCAGTTCTTC. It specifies CAGSGTGQFF. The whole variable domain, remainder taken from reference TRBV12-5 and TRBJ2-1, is DARVTQTPRHKVTEMGQEVTMRCQPILGHNTVFWYRQTMMQGLELLAYFRNRAPLDDSGMPKDRFSAEMPDATLATLKIQPSEPRDSAVYFCAGSGTGQFFGPGTRLTVL.

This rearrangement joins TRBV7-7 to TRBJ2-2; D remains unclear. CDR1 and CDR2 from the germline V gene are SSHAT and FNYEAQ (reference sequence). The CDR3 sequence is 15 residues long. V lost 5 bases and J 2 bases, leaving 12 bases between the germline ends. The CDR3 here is CASSPRTDNTGELFF. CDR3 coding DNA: TGTGCCAGCAGCCCACGGACCGATAACACCGGGGAGCTGTTTTTT.

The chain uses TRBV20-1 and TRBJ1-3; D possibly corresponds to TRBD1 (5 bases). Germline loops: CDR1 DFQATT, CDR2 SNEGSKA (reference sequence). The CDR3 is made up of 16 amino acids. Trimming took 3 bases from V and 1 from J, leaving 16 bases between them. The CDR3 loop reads CSASVRGRGSGNTIYF. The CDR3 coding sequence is TGCAGTGCTAGTGTACGGGGGAGGGGTTCTGGAAACACCATATATTTT.

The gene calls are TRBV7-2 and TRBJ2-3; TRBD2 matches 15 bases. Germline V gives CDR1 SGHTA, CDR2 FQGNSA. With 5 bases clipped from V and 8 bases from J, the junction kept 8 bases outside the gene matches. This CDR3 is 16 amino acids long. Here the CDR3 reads CASSVGLAGGRGTQYF. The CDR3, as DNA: TGTGCCAGCAGCGTGGGACTAGCGGGGGGCCGCGGTACGCAGTATTTT.

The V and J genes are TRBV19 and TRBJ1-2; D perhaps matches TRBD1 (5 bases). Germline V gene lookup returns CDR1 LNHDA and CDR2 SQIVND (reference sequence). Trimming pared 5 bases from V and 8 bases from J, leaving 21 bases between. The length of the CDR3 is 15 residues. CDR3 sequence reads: CASSPQAGPARGYTF. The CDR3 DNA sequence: TGTGCCAGTAGTCCTCAGGCAGGGCCGGCTCGGGGCTACACCTTC.

CDR3 amino acids: CASSMGTGGDSYNSPLHF. DNA of the CDR3: TGTGCCAGTAGTATGGGAACAGGGGGCGACTCCTATAATTCACCCCTCCACTTT. This rearrangement joins TRBV19 to TRBJ1-6; 9 nucleotides match TRBD1. V shed 3 bases, J shed 0 bases, and the junction held 6 bases outside the gene matches. Germline V gene sequence: CDR1 LNHDA, CDR2 SQIVND (reference sequence). The CDR3 has 18 residues.

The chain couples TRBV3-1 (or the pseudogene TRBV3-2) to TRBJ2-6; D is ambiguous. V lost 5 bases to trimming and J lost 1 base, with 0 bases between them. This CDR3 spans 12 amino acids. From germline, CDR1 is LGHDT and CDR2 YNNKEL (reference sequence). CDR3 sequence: CASSSGANVLTF. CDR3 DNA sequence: TGTGCCAGCAGCTCTGGGGCCAACGTCCTGACTTTC.

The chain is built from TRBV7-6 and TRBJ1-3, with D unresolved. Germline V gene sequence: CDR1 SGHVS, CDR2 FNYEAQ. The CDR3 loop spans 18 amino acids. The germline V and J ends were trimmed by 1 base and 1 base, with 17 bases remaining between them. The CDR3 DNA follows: TGTGCCAGCAGCTTAGATTCTCGGAGTCTCGGGTCTGGAAACACCATATATTTT. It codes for CASSLDSRSLGSGNTIYF.

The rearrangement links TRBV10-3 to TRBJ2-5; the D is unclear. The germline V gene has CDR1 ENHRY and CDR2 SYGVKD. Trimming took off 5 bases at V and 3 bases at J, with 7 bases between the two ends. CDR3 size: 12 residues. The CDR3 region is CAISPQKETQYF. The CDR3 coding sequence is TGTGCCATCAGTCCACAGAAAGAGACCCAGTACTTC.

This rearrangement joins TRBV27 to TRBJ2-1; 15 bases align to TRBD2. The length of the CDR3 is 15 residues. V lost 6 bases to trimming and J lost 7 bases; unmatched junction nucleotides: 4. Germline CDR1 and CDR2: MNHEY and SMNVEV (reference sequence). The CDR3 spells CASSRTSGGANEQFF. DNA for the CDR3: TGTGCCAGCAGCAGGACTAGCGGGGGGGCAAATGAGCAGTTCTTC.

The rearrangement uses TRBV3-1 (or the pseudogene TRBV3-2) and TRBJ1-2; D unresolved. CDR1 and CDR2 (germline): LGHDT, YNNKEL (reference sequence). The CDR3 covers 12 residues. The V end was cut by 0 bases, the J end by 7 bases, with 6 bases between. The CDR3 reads CASSQDLGGYTF. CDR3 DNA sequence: TGTGCCAGCAGCCAAGATCTCGGTGGCTACACCTTC.

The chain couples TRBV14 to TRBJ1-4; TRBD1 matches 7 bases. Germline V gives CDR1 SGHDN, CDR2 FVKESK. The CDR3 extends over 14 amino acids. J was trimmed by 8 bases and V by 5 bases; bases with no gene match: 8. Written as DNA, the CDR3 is TGTGCCAGCAGCTACGCCGGGACAGCCGAAAAACTGTTTTTT. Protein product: CASSYAGTAEKLFF.

In DNA form, the CDR3 reads TGCGCCAGCAGCCAAGAGGGAAAGAGTTCACCCCTCCACTTT. It yields the protein CASSQEGKSSPLHF. This sequence joins TRBV4-1 and TRBJ1-6; D ambiguous. The CDR3 sequence is 14 residues long. Trimming cost V 0 bases and J 9 bases, with 9 bases left between them. Germline V lookup: CDR1 MGHRA, CDR2 YSYEKL.

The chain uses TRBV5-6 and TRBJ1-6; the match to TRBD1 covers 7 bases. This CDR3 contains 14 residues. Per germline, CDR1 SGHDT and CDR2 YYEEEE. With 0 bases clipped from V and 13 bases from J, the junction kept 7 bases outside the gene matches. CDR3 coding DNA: TGTGCCAGCAGCTTGGGGACAGGCACCACGCCCCTCCACTTT. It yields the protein CASSLGTGTTPLHF.

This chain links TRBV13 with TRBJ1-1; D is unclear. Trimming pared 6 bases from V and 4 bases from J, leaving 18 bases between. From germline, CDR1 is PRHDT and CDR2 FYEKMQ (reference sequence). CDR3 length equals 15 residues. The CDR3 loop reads CASSFLGLGPTEAFF. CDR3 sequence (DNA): TGTGCCAGCAGTTTCCTAGGGTTAGGGCCCACTGAAGCTTTCTTT.

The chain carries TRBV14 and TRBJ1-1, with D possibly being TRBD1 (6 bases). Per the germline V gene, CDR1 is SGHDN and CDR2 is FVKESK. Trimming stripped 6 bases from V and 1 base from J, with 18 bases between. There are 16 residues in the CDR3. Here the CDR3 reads CASREGGKTRNTEAFF. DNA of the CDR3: TGTGCCAGCAGAGAAGGGGGAAAGACTAGGAACACTGAAGCTTTCTTT. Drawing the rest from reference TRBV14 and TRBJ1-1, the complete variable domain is EAGVTQFPSHSVIEKGQTVTLRCDPISGHDNLYWYRRVMGKEIKFLLHFVKESKQDESGMPNNRFLAERTGGTYSTLKVQPAELEDSGVYFCASREGGKTRNTEAFFGQGTRLTVV.